The clone carrying this T cell receptor (beta chain) was seen many times. Its antigen is as yet unknown. TCRdb re-derived calls from the reads in MiXCR, one entry per CDR3 protein. The sample lists about 260,000 distinct CDR3 sequences, approximately 14% seen once, with roughly 9.7% in the top ten. The record originates from a study of T cell repertoires in cytomegalovirus infection. Overall study: Matching HLA type, along with CMV infection, was indicated by public TCR beta signatures. Study results and caveats: Within the response measured ex vivo, HLA-C-restricted CMV-specific TCR beta clonotypes were dominant. Summed frequency of shared TCR beta families picked out CMV carriers who also had the relevant HLA.

This CDR3 region has 15 residues. V gave up 4 bases and J gave up 3 bases, with 13 bases separating them. The V gene's germline CDR1 is SGHVS and CDR2 FQNEAQ. The clonotype comes from a human donor in good health (CMV status not recorded). Some clones in this sample may be carry-over from other donors' samples. This rearrangement joins TRBV7-8 to TRBJ1-5, with no clear D. Sequencing was carried out using PBMCs. The CDR3 bases are TGTGCCAGCAGCTCGAAGGGCCCAAACAATCAGCCCCAGCATTTT. This encodes CASSSKGPNNQPQHF.